A single sample gave rise to the 32 T cell receptor beta chains below, sequenced in a study of T cell responses to AZD1222 COVID-19 vaccine. Here immunoSEQ multiplex PCR was the method, and the copy in TCRdb shows in-frame clones only, minus some. The table shows 130,000 or so clones, with about 92% occurring only once. Specimen: peripheral blood, collected on day 0 of AZD1222 vaccination. The receptors derive from an adult in good health.

The chain uses TRBV5-5 and TRBJ2-7; no clear D gene. The CDR3 spans 14 residues. CDR1 is SGHKS and CDR2 is YYEKEE in the germline V gene (reference sequence). Trimming took 0 bases from V and 4 from J, leaving 11 bases between them. CDR3 DNA sequence: TGTGCCAGCAGCTTGGCTAAGGGCTTTTACGAGCAGTACTTC. Protein sequence: CASSLAKGFYEQYF. Filled out from reference TRBV5-5 and TRBJ2-7, the complete variable domain reads DAGVTQSPTHLIKTRGQQVTLRCSPISGHKSVSWYQQVLGQGPQFIFQYYEKEERGRGNFPDRFSARQFPNYSSELNVNALLLGDSALYLCASSLAKGFYEQYFGPGTRLTVT.

J is TRBJ1-5 and V is TRBV18; TRBD1 might be the D (5 bases). Germline V gene lookup returns CDR1 KGHSH and CDR2 LQKENI. Trimming took off 3 bases at V and 4 bases at J, with 10 bases between the two ends. CDR3 length: 14 residues. CDR3 in amino acids: CASSPSGGNQPQHF. DNA for the CDR3: TGTGCCAGCTCACCGTCGGGGGGAAATCAGCCCCAGCATTTT.

The chain is built from TRBV14 and TRBJ2-1, with TRBD1 matching over 7 bases. The CDR3 spans 16 residues. CDR1 and CDR2 from the germline V gene are SGHDN and FVKESK. Losses at the gene ends were 5 bases for V and 4 bases for J; bases not matched to a gene: 11. The CDR3: CASSTRTGLLYNEQFF. CDR3 nucleotides: TGTGCCAGCAGCACAAGGACAGGATTATTATACAATGAGCAGTTCTTC.

This chain joins TRBV5-4 and TRBJ1-2, with TRBD1 as a possible D gene (6 bases). The CDR3 runs to 12 residues. The ends were cut back, 1 base at V and 13 bases at J, with 14 bases in the middle. Germline assignment: CDR1 SGHNT and CDR2 YYREEE (reference sequence). CDR3 loop: CASSLSGRGATF. CDR3 coding DNA: TGTGCCAGCAGCTTGTCGGGCAGGGGAGCCACCTTC.

This chain links TRBV7-9 with TRBJ1-4, with D unresolved. CDR1 is SEHNR, CDR2 FQNEAQ, per germline (reference sequence). Trimming shortened V by 2 bases and J by 7 bases, and 14 bases separated the two germline ends. CDR3 length equals 15 residues. This CDR3 is CASSLLARPFEKLFF. The CDR3, as DNA: TGTGCCAGCAGCTTATTGGCCAGACCCTTTGAAAAACTGTTTTTT.

The chain uses TRBV7-9 and TRBJ2-7, with D possibly matching TRBD1 (6 bases). In germline, CDR1 is SEHNR, CDR2 FQNEAQ (reference sequence). Trimming pared 4 bases from V and 7 bases from J, leaving 17 bases between. This CDR3 has 14 amino acids. CDR3 sequence reads: CASSSTGILGEQYF. The CDR3 coding sequence is TGTGCCAGCAGCTCTACAGGGATCCTGGGAGAGCAGTACTTC.

The J gene is TRBJ2-5, the V gene TRBV5-1; D possibly corresponds to TRBD2 (5 bases). The CDR3 has 14 residues. In germline, CDR1 is SGHRS, CDR2 YFSETQ. Deletions cut 0 bases from V and 5 bases from J, with 11 bases between. The CDR3 DNA reads TGCGCCAGCAGCTTGGAGGTTCCGGGGGAGACCCAGTACTTC. Its translation is CASSLEVPGETQYF.

This clone was counted once. This rearrangement joins TRBV6-5 to TRBJ1-2; D is undetermined. In germline, CDR1 is MNHEY, CDR2 SVGAGI. V was pared by 2 bases and J by 7 bases, with 11 bases between. This CDR3 has 13 amino acids. The CDR3 DNA reads TGTGCCAGCAGTTACAGGCAAAGCGCTGGCTACACCTTC. Protein product: CASSYRQSAGYTF.

The genes are TRBV5-6 and TRBJ1-1; unclear D gene. Germline-derived CDR1 and CDR2 are SGHDT and YYEEEE. The V gene lost 2 bases and the J gene lost 2 bases, with 7 bases spanning the gap. This CDR3 spans 13 amino acids. CDR3 sequence (DNA): TGTGCCAGCAGCTTTCGGCTCAACACTGAAGCTTTCTTT. Translated, it gives CASSFRLNTEAFF.

V gene TRBV9 combines with J gene TRBJ2-1; D is unclear. This CDR3 comprises 17 residues. From germline, CDR1 is SGDLS and CDR2 YYNGEE. V was clipped by 0 bases and J by 5 bases, with 18 bases between them. The CDR3 here is CASSVALASRVDNEQFF. The DNA of the CDR3 is TGTGCCAGCAGCGTAGCTCTGGCTAGTCGGGTGGACAATGAGCAGTTCTTC.

This clone has only a few counts. The chain joins TRBV6-1 to TRBJ1-2; D is possibly TRBD1 (5 bases). Germline CDR1 and CDR2: MNHNS and SASEGT. This CDR3 spans 14 amino acids. The V end lost 3 bases, the J end lost 0 bases, and 8 bases lay between the germline ends. This chain's CDR3 is CASSDQTANYGYTF. The CDR3 DNA is TGTGCCAGCAGTGACCAGACAGCTAACTATGGCTACACCTTC.

The V gene is TRBV7-2, the J gene TRBJ1-1; tentatively, D is TRBD1 (5 bases). The CDR3 spans 15 residues. The germline V gene encodes CDR1 SGHTA and CDR2 FQGNSA. V was shortened by 1 base and J by 5 bases, with 14 bases between the two germline ends. CDR3 sequence (DNA): TGTGCCAGCAGCTTAGTCTTCGGGGGAGGGACTGAAGCTTTCTTT. This sequence encodes CASSLVFGGGTEAFF.

This sequence joins TRBV19 and TRBJ1-1, with D possibly matching TRBD1 (6 bases). CDR3 length: 15 residues. V was clipped by 5 bases and J by 2 bases, with 15 bases between them. CDR1 LNHDA and CDR2 SQIVND come from the germline V gene (reference sequence). This CDR3 reads CASSADDRPNTEAFF. The CDR3 region has the DNA TGTGCCAGTAGTGCGGACGACAGGCCTAACACTGAAGCTTTCTTT. The full variable domain, its missing parts supplied by reference TRBV19 and TRBJ1-1, is DGGITQSPKYLFRKEGQNVTLSCEQNLNHDAMYWYRQDPGQGLRLIYYSQIVNDFQKGDIAEGYSVSREKKESFPLTVTSAQKNPTAFYLCASSADDRPNTEAFFGQGTRLTVV.

V gene TRBV10-3 combines with J gene TRBJ1-2; D unclear. Germline values: CDR1 ENHRY, CDR2 SYGVKD. V lost 2 bases to trimming and J lost 6 bases, with 16 bases between them. This CDR3 region has 15 residues. The CDR3 is CAISERAPRADGYTF. The DNA of the CDR3 is TGTGCCATCAGTGAGCGGGCCCCAAGAGCCGATGGCTACACCTTC.

The chain uses TRBV7-6 and TRBJ2-2; TRBD1 aligns across 10 bases. J was trimmed by 4 bases and V by 5 bases; bases with no gene match: 1. This CDR3 is 14 amino acids long. CDR1 and CDR2 from the germline V gene are SGHVS and FNYEAQ. In DNA form, the CDR3 reads TGTGCCAGCAGCCGGGACAGGGGCACCGGGGAGCTGTTTTTT. It translates to CASSRDRGTGELFF.

In regard to this clone: This sample also contains other DNA sequences that code for the same CDR3. J is TRBJ1-2 and V is TRBV3-1 (or the pseudogene TRBV3-2), with D possibly matching TRBD1 (5 bases). Looked up from germline, CDR1 is LGHDT and CDR2 is YNNKEL (reference sequence). The CDR3 runs to 13 residues. Trimming stripped 3 bases from V and 5 bases from J, with 10 bases between. CDR3 in amino acids: CASSQGTLYGYTF. CDR3 coding DNA: TGTGCCAGCAGCCAGGGGACCTTGTATGGCTACACCTTC.

This sequence joins TRBV2 and TRBJ2-2; 10 positions agree with TRBD1. V dropped 6 bases and J dropped 4; count of bases not matched to a gene: 8. This CDR3 comprises 16 residues. Germline-derived CDR1 and CDR2 are SNHLY and FYNNEI. The CDR3 nucleotides are TGTGCCAGCAGCCAAGGGACAGGGGCTGGCACCGGGGAGCTGTTTTTT. Residues: CASSQGTGAGTGELFF.

This chain links TRBV6-6 with TRBJ1-5; 11 bases are a match to TRBD1. Trimming removed 6 bases from V and 5 bases from J; junction bases left unmatched: 15. This CDR3 comprises 18 residues. CDR1 MNHNY and CDR2 SVGAGI come from the germline V gene (reference sequence). DNA of the CDR3: TGTGCCAGCAGCCGAAAAAGACCGGGACAGGGGGTATATCAGCCCCAGCATTTT. Translation gives CASSRKRPGQGVYQPQHF.

The chain is built from TRBV3-1 (or the pseudogene TRBV3-2) and TRBJ2-3; D unresolved. This CDR3 is 14 amino acids long. The V end lost 0 bases, the J end lost 1 base, and 5 bases lay between the germline ends. Germline V gives CDR1 LGHDT, CDR2 YNNKEL (reference sequence). CDR3 amino acids: CASSQEVGTDTQYF. CDR3 DNA: TGTGCCAGCAGCCAAGAAGTCGGCACAGATACGCAGTATTTT.

This clone was counted a few times. The chain is built from TRBV19 and TRBJ1-4; TRBD1 is a possible D gene (6 bases). V was shortened by 3 bases and J by 1 base, with 12 bases between the two germline ends. The V gene's germline CDR1 is LNHDA and CDR2 SQIVND (reference sequence). There are 16 residues in the CDR3. CDR3 nucleotide sequence: TGTGCCAGTAGTATTAGACCGGACAGAACTAATGAAAAACTGTTTTTT. Amino acids: CASSIRPDRTNEKLFF.

This clone has a single count. The J gene is TRBJ2-1, the V gene TRBV5-6; D is tentatively TRBD1 or TRBD2 (5 bases each). The ends were cut back, 2 bases at V and 9 bases at J, with 15 bases in the middle. Germline values: CDR1 SGHDT, CDR2 YYEEEE. The CDR3 is made up of 14 amino acids. The CDR3 loop is CASSFYHGAGEQFF. The DNA for the CDR3 is TGTGCCAGCAGCTTTTATCACGGGGCGGGTGAGCAGTTCTTC.

The rearrangement links TRBV27 to TRBJ2-7; D is ambiguous. The CDR3 extends over 13 amino acids. Germline V gives CDR1 MNHEY, CDR2 SMNVEV (reference sequence). Trimming took 4 bases from V and 0 from J, leaving 7 bases between them. CDR3 in amino acids: CASSSLRSYEQYF. The CDR3 region has the DNA TGTGCCAGCAGTTCATTACGCTCCTACGAGCAGTACTTC.

The V and J genes are TRBV18 and TRBJ1-2; TRBD1 matches 7 bases. Germline CDR1 KGHSH, CDR2 LQKENI. The J segment lost 6 bases and the V segment lost 6 bases, leaving 4 bases of the junction unmatched. This CDR3 region has 12 residues. This chain's CDR3 is CASSRDRHGYTF. The CDR3 region has the DNA TGTGCCAGCTCTCGGGACAGACATGGCTACACCTTC.

This clone was counted once. The chain is built from TRBV4-3 and TRBJ2-2, with 8 nucleotides matching TRBD1. The V gene end was trimmed by 1 base and the J gene end by 5 bases; junction bases not matched to a gene: 3. There are 15 residues in the CDR3. Per germline, CDR1 LGHNA and CDR2 YSLEER. The CDR3 DNA sequence: TGCGCCAGCAGCCAAGGCGGACAGGGTACCGGGGAGCTGTTTTTT. Residues: CASSQGGQGTGELFF.

The rearrangement uses TRBV18 and TRBJ2-1, with 12 positions matching TRBD2. This CDR3 is built from 15 residues. Germline V gene sequence: CDR1 KGHSH, CDR2 LQKENI. J lost 4 bases, V lost 3 bases, and 1 base had no gene match. This CDR3 is CASSPGLAGYNEQFF. In nucleotides, the CDR3 is TGTGCCAGCTCACCCGGACTAGCGGGGTACAATGAGCAGTTCTTC.

This clone was observed a few times. The CDR3 region has the DNA TGTGCCAGCAGTTTGACGATCTACGAGCAGTACTTC. This encodes CASSLTIYEQYF. V is TRBV28 and J is TRBJ2-7; no reliable D call. CDR1 MDHEN and CDR2 SYDVKM come from the germline V gene. Trimming pared 3 bases from V and 3 bases from J, leaving 6 bases between. The CDR3 spans 12 residues.

This rearrangement joins TRBV5-4 to TRBJ1-2; D is undetermined. This CDR3 region has 13 residues. The V end was cut by 4 bases, the J end by 7 bases, with 14 bases between. Germline CDR1 is SGHNT and CDR2 is YYREEE (reference sequence). In nucleotides, the CDR3 is TGTGCCAGCAGCACCAACGGGGTAGGTGGCTACACCTTC. Its protein product is CASSTNGVGGYTF. The entire variable domain, with the rest obtained from reference TRBV5-4 and TRBJ1-2, is as follows: ETGVTQSPTHLIKTRGQQVTLRCSSQSGHNTVSWYQQALGQGPQFIFQYYREEENGRGNFPPRFSGLQFPNYSSELNVNALELDDSALYLCASSTNGVGGYTFGSGTRLTVV.

This clone showed up just once. The chain has TRBV6-2 or TRBV6-3 and TRBJ2-7; D is perhaps TRBD2 (6 bases). The germline V gene has CDR1 MNHEY and CDR2 SVGEGT. CDR3 length: 15 amino acids. The ends were cut back, 2 bases at V and 1 base at J, with 12 bases in the middle. This chain's CDR3 is CASSYRRGPSYEQYF. The CDR3 DNA reads TGTGCCAGCAGTTACAGGAGGGGACCATCCTACGAGCAGTACTTC.

The chain links TRBV3-1 (or the pseudogene TRBV3-2) to TRBJ2-6, with D perhaps matching TRBD1 (6 bases). The CDR3 is 18 residues long. CDR1 and CDR2 (germline): LGHDT, YNNKEL (reference sequence). Trimming pared 0 bases from V and 0 bases from J, leaving 12 bases between. CDR3 region: CASSQDRDNYSGANVLTF. The CDR3 coding sequence is TGTGCCAGCAGCCAAGACCGGGACAACTACTCTGGGGCCAACGTCCTGACTTTC.

The chain recombines TRBV6-6 with TRBJ2-3, with 10 bases aligning to TRBD1. CDR1 is MNHNY, CDR2 SVGAGI, per germline (reference sequence). The CDR3 is 17 residues long. V was pared by 7 bases and J by 3 bases, with 13 bases of the junction left unmatched. The CDR3 sequence is CASTRPRGQGGTDTQYF. The CDR3 nucleotides read TGTGCCAGCACTCGACCCCGAGGACAGGGGGGGACAGATACGCAGTATTTT.

V and J are TRBV27 and TRBJ2-7; TRBD1 might be the D (6 bases). V lost 5 bases and J lost 2, with 10 bases in between. The germline gives CDR1 MNHEY, CDR2 SMNVEV (reference sequence). The CDR3 is 13 residues long. CDR3 region: CASSRDTAYEQYF. The CDR3 region has the DNA TGTGCCAGCAGTCGGGACACAGCCTACGAGCAGTACTTC.

The chain has TRBV7-8 and TRBJ2-2; no reliable D call. Germline CDR1 SGHVS, CDR2 FQNEAQ. V gave up 7 bases and J gave up 12 bases, with 18 bases separating them. This CDR3 comprises 13 residues. CDR3 sequence reads: CASTIGAWAKLFF. For the CDR3, the DNA is TGTGCCAGCACCATAGGCGCCTGGGCAAAGCTGTTTTTT.